This T cell receptor beta chain was captured in a study of blood T cell repertoires in COVID-19. The CDR3 spans 14 residues. V was pared by 1 base and J by 4 bases, with 10 bases between. Germline values: CDR1 SGHRS, CDR2 YFSETQ. TCRdb's copy holds only in-frame clones and misses some; the assay was immunoSEQ multiplex PCR. Counted here are hundreds of thousands of clones, around 89% occurring once; the ten biggest clones make up over 7.5%. This TCR was sampled from a man aged 35 to 55 who had recovered from COVID-19. The V call is TRBV5-1, the J call TRBJ2-3, with D possibly being TRBD2 (6 bases). Sequencing input: PBMCs or T cells enriched from blood (not recorded which). This CDR3 reads CASSLWREPDTQYF. CDR3 sequence (DNA): TGCGCCAGCAGCTTGTGGAGGGAGCCAGATACGCAGTATTTT.